A single T cell receptor (beta chain) is shown here with its context. These data belong to a study of T cell changes during pregnancy in multiple sclerosis. CDR3 length: 15 amino acids. V was clipped by 6 bases and J by 6 bases; unmatched bases: 11. CDR1 SGHDN and CDR2 FVKESK come from the germline V gene. Data came from immunoSEQ multiplex PCR; TCRdb stores just in-frame clones and leaves some out. Among tens of thousands of clones listed, roughly 92% were seen once. The chain uses TRBV14 and TRBJ2-3; TRBD2 matches at 8 bases. The starting material was CD4+ T cells from peripheral blood mononuclear cells, obtained in the first trimester of pregnancy. The source of this sequence is a female donor with multiple sclerosis, enrolled in a pregnancy study. As DNA, the CDR3 is TGTGCCAGCAGTCCTGGGACTAGGTTGTCGGATACGCAGTATTTT. Its protein is CASSPGTRLSDTQYF.